This T cell receptor beta chain was sequenced in a study of blood T cell repertoires in COVID-19. Study details: PBMCs, B-cell-depleted T cells, or T cells were the source of the cDNA or gDNA that made up the material.

CDR3 length equals 17 residues. From germline, CDR1 is ENHRY and CDR2 SYGVKD. The junction had 14 bases not matched to a gene; V was cut back by 2 bases and J by 7 bases. Per the original data handling: Cell counts per sample came from amplifying reference gene primers. The method was immunoSEQ multiplex PCR; TCRdb's version includes in-frame clones alone and lacks a portion of them. D and trimming come from the DNA, and the V and J calls and clone size come from that table. The repertoire holds roughly 280,000 clones, with around 80% as singletons. V usage is TRBV10-3 and J usage is TRBJ2-7, with TRBD2 matching 10 bases. The sample consisted of peripheral blood. The TCR sequence derives from a man in his 60s with acute or convalescent COVID-19. The DNA for the CDR3 is TGTGCCATCAGTGAGCCGCCTAGCGGGAGCGCCTTTCAGGAGCAGTACTTC. Translating gives CAISEPPSGSAFQEQYF.